These T cell receptor beta chains were read from a single sample in a study of regulatory T cells in long-lasting Graves disease. TCRdb independently ran MiXCR on the multiplex PCR reads; one entry per CDR3 protein. Of 350,000 to 400,000 distinct CDR3 sequences listed, roughly 15% are singletons. Sample: peripheral blood mononuclear cells (PBMCs), taken at new diagnosis, from a patient treated with antithyroid drugs. These receptor sequences come from a female donor with Graves disease. CDR3s include the opening cysteine and the closing phenylalanine or tryptophan. D genes are given only for firm matches. Expanded clones are given a class, and other clones once, few, many or no size at all.

CDR3aa: CASSPSGAETQYF
CDR3nt: TGTGCCAGTAGTCCTAGCGGGGCGGAGACCCAGTACTTC
len: 13
d_gene: TRBD2
v_gene: TRBV19
abundance: NA
j_gene: TRBJ2-5

CDR3aa: CASTRDFQETQYF
CDR3nt: TGTGCCAGCACGCGGGACTTCCAAGAGACCCAGTACTTC
len: 13
d_gene: NA
v_gene: TRBV2
abundance: many
j_gene: TRBJ2-5

CDR3aa: CASSRWRRSDTQYF
CDR3nt: TGTGCCAGCAGCAGATGGAGAAGGTCAGATACGCAGTATTTT
len: 14
d_gene: NA
v_gene: TRBV11-2
abundance: NA
j_gene: TRBJ2-3

CDR3aa: CASGSSRPGDETQYF
CDR3nt: TGTGCTAGTGGTTCCTCCCGTCCCGGGGACGAGACCCAGTACTTC
len: 15
d_gene: NA
v_gene: TRBV12-5
abundance: many
j_gene: TRBJ2-5

CDR3aa: CASSTDGVRAIYEQYF
CDR3nt: TGTGCCAGCAGTACGGACGGGGTGCGGGCCATATACGAGCAGTACTTC
len: 16
d_gene: NA
v_gene: TRBV7-9
abundance: many
j_gene: TRBJ2-7

CDR3aa: CASSLGPRTSGRASYNEQFF
CDR3nt: TGTGCCAGCAGCTTAGGCCCCCGGACTAGCGGGAGGGCCAGTTACAATGAGCAGTTCTTC
len: 20
d_gene: TRBD2
v_gene: TRBV7-8
abundance: many
j_gene: TRBJ2-1

CDR3aa: CASSLDFRGNTEAFF
CDR3nt: TGTGCCAGCAGCTTAGACTTTAGGGGCAACACTGAAGCTTTCTTT
len: 15
d_gene: NA
v_gene: TRBV7-9
abundance: many
j_gene: TRBJ1-1

CDR3aa: CSAATGLAGVGEQYF
CDR3nt: TGCAGTGCAGCTACGGGACTAGCGGGAGTGGGCGAGCAGTACTTC
len: 15
d_gene: TRBD2
v_gene: TRBV20-1
abundance: many
j_gene: TRBJ2-7

CDR3aa: CASAATGGLYNEQFF
CDR3nt: TGTGCCAGCGCCGCGACAGGGGGGCTCTACAATGAGCAGTTCTTC
len: 15
d_gene: TRBD1
v_gene: TRBV6-2/TRBV6-3
abundance: NA
j_gene: TRBJ2-1

CDR3aa: CSSSLGLTEAFF
CDR3nt: TGTTCCAGCAGTTTGGGGCTCACTGAAGCTTTCTTT
len: 12
d_gene: NA
v_gene: TRBV5-1
abundance: NA
j_gene: TRBJ1-1

CDR3aa: CASSFRLAGKNTGELFF
CDR3nt: TGTGCCAGCAGCTTCCGGTTGGCAGGGAAGAACACCGGGGAGCTGTTTTTT
len: 17
d_gene: NA
v_gene: TRBV7-9
abundance: many
j_gene: TRBJ2-2

CDR3aa: CASSLSGGLGYTF
CDR3nt: TGTGCCAGCAGCTTAAGCGGTGGGCTTGGCTACACCTTC
len: 13
d_gene: NA
v_gene: TRBV7-3
abundance: many
j_gene: TRBJ1-2

CDR3aa: CAISESPGHHYGYTF
CDR3nt: TGTGCCATCAGTGAAAGTCCGGGGCACCACTATGGCTACACCTTC
len: 15
d_gene: NA
v_gene: TRBV10-3
abundance: many
j_gene: TRBJ1-2

CDR3aa: CASSWPGQGARETNEKLFF
CDR3nt: TGCGCCAGCAGCTGGCCGGGACAGGGGGCGAGAGAAACTAATGAAAAACTGTTTTTT
len: 19
d_gene: TRBD1
v_gene: TRBV4-1
abundance: many
j_gene: TRBJ1-4

CDR3aa: CASSLHPSNTEAFF
CDR3nt: TGTGCCAGCAGCTTGCATCCGTCGAACACTGAAGCTTTCTTT
len: 14
d_gene: NA
v_gene: TRBV5-6
abundance: NA
j_gene: TRBJ1-1

CDR3aa: CSASTVRGGTYEQYF
CDR3nt: TGCAGTGCATCCACCGTCCGGGGGGGGACCTACGAGCAGTACTTC
len: 15
d_gene: TRBD2
v_gene: TRBV20-1
abundance: many
j_gene: TRBJ2-7

CDR3aa: CASGRRQPQHF
CDR3nt: TGTGCCAGCGGGCGGCGTCAGCCCCAGCATTTT
len: 11
d_gene: NA
v_gene: TRBV2
abundance: many
j_gene: TRBJ1-5

CDR3aa: CASSYSPGLAENEQFF
CDR3nt: TGTGCCAGCAGTTACTCACCGGGACTAGCGGAAAATGAGCAGTTCTTC
len: 16
d_gene: TRBD2
v_gene: TRBV6-5
abundance: many
j_gene: TRBJ2-1

CDR3aa: CASSESFTPSNYGYTF
CDR3nt: TGTGCCAGCAGTGAAAGCTTTACACCTTCTAACTATGGCTACACCTTC
len: 16
d_gene: NA
v_gene: TRBV25-1
abundance: many
j_gene: TRBJ1-2

CDR3aa: CASSSSAGGTYGYTF
CDR3nt: TGTGCCAGCAGTTCCTCGGCAGGGGGCACCTATGGCTACACCTTC
len: 15
d_gene: TRBD1
v_gene: TRBV6-5
abundance: many
j_gene: TRBJ1-2

CDR3aa: CASNSWETSYNEQFF
CDR3nt: TGTGCCAGCAACAGCTGGGAGACCTCCTACAATGAGCAGTTCTTC
len: 15
d_gene: NA
v_gene: TRBV27
abundance: many
j_gene: TRBJ2-1

CDR3aa: CASGPISQGTNYGYTF
CDR3nt: TGTGCTAGTGGTCCCATATCTCAGGGGACTAACTATGGCTACACCTTC
len: 16
d_gene: NA
v_gene: TRBV12-5
abundance: NA
j_gene: TRBJ1-2